This T cell receptor (beta chain) was recorded in a study of glioma-infiltrating T cells after dendritic cell vaccination. About the study: Treatment, given 2003 to 2012, was autologous tumor lysate-pulsed dendritic cell vaccination.

TCRB CDR3 was amplified from 2 ug genomic DNA or less. The PCR used 60 V beta and 13 J beta primers. The data were produced by immunoSEQ multiplex PCR, yet TCRdb's version contains in-frame clones alone and is incomplete. The sample contains around 60,000 clones, approximately 86% of which appear only once. This CDR3 region has 13 residues. In germline, CDR1 is MRHNA, CDR2 SNTAGT. J lost 6 bases, V lost 6 bases, and 3 bases had no gene match. The time point is: after dendritic cell vaccination, including at tumor progression/relapse. V and J are TRBV6-4 and TRBJ1-1; 11 bases fit TRBD1. This specimen consisted of blood, obtained after dendritic cell vaccination. The receptor's source is a human donor with glioblastoma. CDR3 DNA sequence: TGTGCCAGCAGGTTGGGACAGGGGGCTGAAGCTTTCTTT. Residues: CASRLGQGAEAFF.